The TCR beta chain under discussion was sequenced for a study of technical replicates of blood from a few donors. CDR3 size: 10 residues. From germline, CDR1 is SNHLY and CDR2 FYNNEI. Trimming took off 6 bases at V and 12 bases at J, with 11 bases between the two ends. The method was immunoSEQ multiplex PCR; TCRdb's version includes in-frame clones alone and lacks a portion of them. The table lists tens of thousands of clones, just under 95% of them singletons. The sequencing sample was made of T cells isolated from PBMCs. The V gene is TRBV2, the J gene TRBJ2-5; D possibly corresponds to TRBD2 (7 bases). The TCR originated in a human donor in good health. In nucleotides, the CDR3 is TGTGCCAGCAGGGGGGGGCCCGAGTACTTC. Amino acids: CASRGGPEYF.